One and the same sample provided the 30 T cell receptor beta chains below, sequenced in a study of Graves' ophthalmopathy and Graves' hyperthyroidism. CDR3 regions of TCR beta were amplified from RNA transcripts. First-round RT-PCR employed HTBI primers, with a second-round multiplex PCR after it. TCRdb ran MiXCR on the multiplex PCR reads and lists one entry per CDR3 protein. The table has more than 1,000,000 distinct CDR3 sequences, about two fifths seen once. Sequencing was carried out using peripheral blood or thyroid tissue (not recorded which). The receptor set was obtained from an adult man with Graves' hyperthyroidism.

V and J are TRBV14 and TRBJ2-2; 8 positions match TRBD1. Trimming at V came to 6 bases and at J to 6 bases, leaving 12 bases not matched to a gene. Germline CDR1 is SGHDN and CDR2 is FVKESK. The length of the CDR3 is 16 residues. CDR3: CASRPSGQVRAGELFF. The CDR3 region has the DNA TGTGCCAGCAGACCTTCGGGACAGGTCAGAGCCGGGGAGCTGTTTTTT.

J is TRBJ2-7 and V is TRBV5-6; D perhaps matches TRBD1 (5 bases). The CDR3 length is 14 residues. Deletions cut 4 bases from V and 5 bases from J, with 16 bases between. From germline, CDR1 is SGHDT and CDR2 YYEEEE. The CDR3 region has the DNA TGTGCCAGCAGCGCACCCCGGCAGGGTCACGAGCAGTACTTC. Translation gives CASSAPRQGHEQYF.

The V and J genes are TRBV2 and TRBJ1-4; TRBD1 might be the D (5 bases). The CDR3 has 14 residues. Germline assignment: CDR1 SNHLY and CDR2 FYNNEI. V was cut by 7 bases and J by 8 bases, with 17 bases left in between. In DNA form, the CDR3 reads TGTGCCAGCACCTGGGGGGGGACGGTGGAAAAACTGTTTTTT. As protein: CASTWGGTVEKLFF.

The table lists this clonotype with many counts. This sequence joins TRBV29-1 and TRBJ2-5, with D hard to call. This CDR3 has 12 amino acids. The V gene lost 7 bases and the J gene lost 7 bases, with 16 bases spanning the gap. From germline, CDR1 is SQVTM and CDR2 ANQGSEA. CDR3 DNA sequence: TGCAGCGCGGCTCGGGCAGACCTGACCCAGTACTTC. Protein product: CSAARADLTQYF.

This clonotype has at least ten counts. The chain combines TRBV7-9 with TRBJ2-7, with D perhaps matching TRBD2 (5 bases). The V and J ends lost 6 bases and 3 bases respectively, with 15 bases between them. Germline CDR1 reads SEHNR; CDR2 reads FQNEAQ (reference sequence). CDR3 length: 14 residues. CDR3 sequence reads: CASSISPGSYEQYF. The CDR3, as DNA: TGTGCCAGCAGTATCAGTCCGGGAAGCTACGAGCAGTACTTC.

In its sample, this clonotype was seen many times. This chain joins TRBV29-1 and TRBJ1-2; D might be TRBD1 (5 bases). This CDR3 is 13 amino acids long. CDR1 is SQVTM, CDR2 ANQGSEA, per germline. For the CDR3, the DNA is TGCAGTTGGGCGGGTAGCGGGGGAAAAGGCTACACCTTC. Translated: CSWAGSGGKGYTF.

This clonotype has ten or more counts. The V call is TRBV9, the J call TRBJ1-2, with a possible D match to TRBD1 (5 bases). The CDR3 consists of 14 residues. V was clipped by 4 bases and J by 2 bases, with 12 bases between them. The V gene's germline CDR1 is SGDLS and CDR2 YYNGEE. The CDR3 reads CASSSDGGNYGYTF. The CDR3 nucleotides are TGTGCCAGCAGCTCCGATGGGGGAAACTATGGCTACACCTTC.

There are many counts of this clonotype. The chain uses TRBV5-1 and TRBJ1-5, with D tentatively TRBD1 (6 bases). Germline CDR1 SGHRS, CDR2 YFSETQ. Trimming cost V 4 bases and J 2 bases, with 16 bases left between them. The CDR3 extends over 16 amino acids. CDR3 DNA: TGCGCCAGCAGCACTAACCGACAGGAAGGCAATCAGCCCCAGCATTTT. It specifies CASSTNRQEGNQPQHF.

This CDR3 is CASSQGPPGIDQPQHF. CDR3 nucleotides: TGTGCCAGCAGCCAAGGACCCCCAGGGATCGATCAGCCCCAGCATTTT. V usage is TRBV7-7 and J usage is TRBJ1-5; D is perhaps TRBD1 (5 bases). The CDR3 spans 16 residues. V lost 5 bases and J lost 5, with 19 bases in between. Per germline, CDR1 SSHAT and CDR2 FNYEAQ (reference sequence). The whole variable domain, remainder taken from reference TRBV7-7 and TRBJ1-5, is GAGVSQSPRYKVTKRGQDVTLRCDPISSHATLYWYQQALGQGPEFLTYFNYEAQPDKSGLPSDRFSAERPEGSISTLTIQRTEQRDSAMYRCASSQGPPGIDQPQHFGDGTRLSIL.

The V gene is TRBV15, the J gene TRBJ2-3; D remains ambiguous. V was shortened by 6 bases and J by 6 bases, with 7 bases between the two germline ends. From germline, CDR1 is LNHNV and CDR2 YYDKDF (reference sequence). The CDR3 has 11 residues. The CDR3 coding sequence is TGTGCCACCAGGAGATCGGATACGCAGTATTTT. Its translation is CATRRSDTQYF.

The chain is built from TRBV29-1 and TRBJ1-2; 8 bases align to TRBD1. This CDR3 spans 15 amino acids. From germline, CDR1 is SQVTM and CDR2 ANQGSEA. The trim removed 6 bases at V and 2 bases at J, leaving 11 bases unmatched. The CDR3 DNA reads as TGCAGCGTGCTGACAGGGGCCAACAAGAACTATGGCTACACCTTC. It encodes CSVLTGANKNYGYTF. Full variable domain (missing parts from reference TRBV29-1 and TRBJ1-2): SAVISQKPSRDICQRGTSLTIQCQVDSQVTMMFWYRQQPGQSLTLIATANQGSEATYESGFVIDKFPISRPNLTFSTLTVSNMSPEDSSIYLCSVLTGANKNYGYTFGSGTRLTVV.

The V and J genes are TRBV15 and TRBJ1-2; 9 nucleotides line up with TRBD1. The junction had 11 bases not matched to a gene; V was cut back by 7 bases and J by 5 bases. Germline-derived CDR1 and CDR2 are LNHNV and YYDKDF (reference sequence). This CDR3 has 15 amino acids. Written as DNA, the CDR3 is TGTGCCACCAAAGAGGCCGGGACAGGGCTTTATGGCTACACCTTC. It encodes CATKEAGTGLYGYTF.

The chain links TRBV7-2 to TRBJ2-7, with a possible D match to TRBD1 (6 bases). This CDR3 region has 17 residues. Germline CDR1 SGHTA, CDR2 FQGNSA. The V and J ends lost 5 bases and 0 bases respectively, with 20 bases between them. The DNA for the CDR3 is TGTGCCAGCAGCAAAACCCTTACAGGGCTTAGCTCCTACGAGCAGTACTTC. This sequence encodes CASSKTLTGLSSYEQYF.

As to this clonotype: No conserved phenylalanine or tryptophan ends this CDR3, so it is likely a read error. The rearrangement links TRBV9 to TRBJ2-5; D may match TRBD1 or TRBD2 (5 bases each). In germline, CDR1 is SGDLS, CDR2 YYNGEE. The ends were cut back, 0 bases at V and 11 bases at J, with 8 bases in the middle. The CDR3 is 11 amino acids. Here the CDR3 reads CASSVGGDQYY. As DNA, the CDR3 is TGTGCCAGCAGCGTAGGAGGGGATCAGTACTAC.

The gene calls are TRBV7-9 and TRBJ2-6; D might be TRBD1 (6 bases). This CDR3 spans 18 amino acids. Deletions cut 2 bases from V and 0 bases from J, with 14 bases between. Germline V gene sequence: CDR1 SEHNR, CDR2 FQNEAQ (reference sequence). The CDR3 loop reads CASSLIWDILSGANVLTF. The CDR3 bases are TGTGCCAGCAGCTTAATCTGGGACATCCTCTCTGGGGCCAACGTCCTGACTTTC.

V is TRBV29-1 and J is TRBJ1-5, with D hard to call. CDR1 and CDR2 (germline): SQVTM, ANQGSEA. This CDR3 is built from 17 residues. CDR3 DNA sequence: TGCAGTGCTAGAGATCTCGGCGGGGTCAGCTTTAATCAGCCCCAGCATTTT. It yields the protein CSARDLGGVSFNQPQHF.

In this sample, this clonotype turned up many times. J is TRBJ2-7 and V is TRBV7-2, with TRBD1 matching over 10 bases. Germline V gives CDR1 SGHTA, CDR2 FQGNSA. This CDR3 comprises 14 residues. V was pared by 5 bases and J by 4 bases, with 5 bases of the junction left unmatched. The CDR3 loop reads CASSRRQGAYEQYF. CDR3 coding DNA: TGTGCCAGCAGCCGTAGACAGGGGGCGTACGAGCAGTACTTC.

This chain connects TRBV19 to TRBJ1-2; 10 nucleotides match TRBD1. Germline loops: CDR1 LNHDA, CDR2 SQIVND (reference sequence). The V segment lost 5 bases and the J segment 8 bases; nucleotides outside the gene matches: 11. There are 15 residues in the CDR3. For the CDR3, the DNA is TGTGCCAGTAGTGAGCCCGGGACAGGGGACCTCGGCTACACCTTC. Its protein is CASSEPGTGDLGYTF.

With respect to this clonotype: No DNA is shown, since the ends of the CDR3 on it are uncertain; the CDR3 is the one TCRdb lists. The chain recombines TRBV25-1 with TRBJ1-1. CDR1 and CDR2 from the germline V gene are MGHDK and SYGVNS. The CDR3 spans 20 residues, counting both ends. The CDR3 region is CASSIYLCSVVRQTNTEAFF.

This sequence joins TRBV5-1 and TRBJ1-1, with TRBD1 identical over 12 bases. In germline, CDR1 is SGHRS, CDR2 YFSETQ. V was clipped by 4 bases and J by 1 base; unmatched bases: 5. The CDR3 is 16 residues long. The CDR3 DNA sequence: TGCGCCAGCAGCCTGGGACAGGGGGCGCGGAACACTGAAGCTTTCTTT. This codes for CASSLGQGARNTEAFF.

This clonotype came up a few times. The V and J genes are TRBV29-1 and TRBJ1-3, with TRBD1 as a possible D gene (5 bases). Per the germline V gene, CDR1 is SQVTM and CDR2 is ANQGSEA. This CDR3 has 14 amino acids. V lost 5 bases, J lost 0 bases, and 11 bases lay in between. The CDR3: CSVSGRHSGNTIYF. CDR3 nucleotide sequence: TGCAGCGTTTCGGGACGGCACTCTGGAAACACCATATATTTT.

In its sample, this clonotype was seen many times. The CDR3: CASSTRQPHSNTGELFF. Here the CDR3 DNA reads TGTGCCAGCAGCACTAGACAGCCCCACTCGAACACCGGGGAGCTGTTTTTT. The chain employs TRBV7-6 and TRBJ2-2; perhaps D is TRBD1 or TRBD2 (5 bases each). The CDR3 has 17 residues. Trimming pared 5 bases from V and 0 bases from J, leaving 16 bases between. From germline, CDR1 is SGHVS and CDR2 FNYEAQ.

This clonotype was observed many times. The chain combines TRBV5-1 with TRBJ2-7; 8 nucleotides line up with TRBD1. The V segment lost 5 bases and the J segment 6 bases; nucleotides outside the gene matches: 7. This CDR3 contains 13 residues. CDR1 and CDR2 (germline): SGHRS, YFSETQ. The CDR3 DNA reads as TGCGCCAGCAGGGTGGCAGGGGGCAGCGAGCAGTACTTC. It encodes CASRVAGGSEQYF.

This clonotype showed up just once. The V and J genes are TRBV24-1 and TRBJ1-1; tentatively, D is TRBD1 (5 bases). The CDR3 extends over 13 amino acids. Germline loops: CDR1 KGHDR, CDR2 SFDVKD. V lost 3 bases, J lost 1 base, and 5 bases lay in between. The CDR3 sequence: CATSDGTNTEAFF. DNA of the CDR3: TGTGCCACCAGTGATGGGACGAACACTGAAGCTTTCTTT.

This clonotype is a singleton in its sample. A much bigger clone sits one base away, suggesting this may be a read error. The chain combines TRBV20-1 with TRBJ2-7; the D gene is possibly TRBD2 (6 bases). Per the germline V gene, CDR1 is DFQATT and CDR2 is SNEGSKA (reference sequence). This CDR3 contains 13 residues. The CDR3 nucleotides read TGCAGTACTAGGAGGGAGAGCACCTACGAGCAGTACTTC. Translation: CSTRRESTYEQYF.

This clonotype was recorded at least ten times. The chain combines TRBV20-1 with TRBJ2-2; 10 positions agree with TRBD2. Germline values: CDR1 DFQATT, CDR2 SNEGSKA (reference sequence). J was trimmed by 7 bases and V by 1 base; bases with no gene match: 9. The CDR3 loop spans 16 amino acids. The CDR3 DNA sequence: TGCAGTGCTAGAGGACTAGCGGGCCGTCGGATCGGGGAGCTGTTTTTT. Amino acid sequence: CSARGLAGRRIGELFF.

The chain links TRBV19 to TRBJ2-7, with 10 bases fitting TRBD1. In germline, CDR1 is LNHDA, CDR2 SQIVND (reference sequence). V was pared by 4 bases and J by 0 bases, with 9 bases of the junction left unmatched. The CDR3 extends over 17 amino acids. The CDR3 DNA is TGTGCCAGTAGTACCTTACCGGGACAGGGGAGCTCCTACGAGCAGTACTTC. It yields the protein CASSTLPGQGSSYEQYF.

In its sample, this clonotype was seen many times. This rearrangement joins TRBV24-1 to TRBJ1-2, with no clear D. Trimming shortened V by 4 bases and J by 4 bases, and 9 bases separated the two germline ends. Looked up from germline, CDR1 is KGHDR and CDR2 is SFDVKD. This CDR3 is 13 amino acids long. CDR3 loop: CATSEGSRYGYTF. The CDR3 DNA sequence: TGTGCCACCAGTGAGGGCAGCCGCTATGGCTACACCTTC.

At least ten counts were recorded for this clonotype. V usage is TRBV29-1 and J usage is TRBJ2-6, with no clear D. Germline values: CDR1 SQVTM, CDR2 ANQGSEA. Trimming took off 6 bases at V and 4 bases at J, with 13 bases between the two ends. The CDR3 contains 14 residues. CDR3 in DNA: TGCAGCGTGCGACCTAGAACCGGGGCCAACGTCCTGACTTTC. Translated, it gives CSVRPRTGANVLTF.

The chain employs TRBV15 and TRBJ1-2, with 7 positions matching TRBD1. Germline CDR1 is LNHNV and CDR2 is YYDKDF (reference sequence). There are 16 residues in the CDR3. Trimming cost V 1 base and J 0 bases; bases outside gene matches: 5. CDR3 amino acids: CATSRGETGPNYGYTF. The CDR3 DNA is TGTGCCACCAGCAGAGGGGAGACAGGGCCTAACTATGGCTACACCTTC.